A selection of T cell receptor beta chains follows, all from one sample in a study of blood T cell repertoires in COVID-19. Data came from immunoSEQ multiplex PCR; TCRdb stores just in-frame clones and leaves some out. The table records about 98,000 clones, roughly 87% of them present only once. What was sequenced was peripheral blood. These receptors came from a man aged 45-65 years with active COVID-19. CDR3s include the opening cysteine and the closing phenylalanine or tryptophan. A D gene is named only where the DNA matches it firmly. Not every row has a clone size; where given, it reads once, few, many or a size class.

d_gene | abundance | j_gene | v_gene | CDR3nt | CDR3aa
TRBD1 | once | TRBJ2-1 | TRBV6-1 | TGTGCCAGCAGTGAGGGACAGGGCTACAATGAGCAGTTCTTC | CASSEGQGYNEQFF
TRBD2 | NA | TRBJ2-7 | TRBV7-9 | TGTGCCAGCAGCCTCGAGGGTAGCGGGGGGGGTTACGAGCAGTACTTC | CASSLEGSGGGYEQYF
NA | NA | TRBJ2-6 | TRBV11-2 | TGTGCCAGCAGCTTATATCTCCCTGGGGCCAACGTCCTGACTTTC | CASSLYLPGANVLTF
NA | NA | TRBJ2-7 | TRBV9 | TGTGCCAGCAGCGTTCAGGCAGGGAGGTACGAGCAGTACTTC | CASSVQAGRYEQYF
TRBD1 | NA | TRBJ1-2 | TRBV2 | TGTGCCAGCAGTTCTAGACAGGGTGGAGAGTACTATGGCTACACCTTC | CASSSRQGGEYYGYTF
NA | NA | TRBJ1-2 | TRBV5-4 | TGTGCCAGCAGCCCGGAGTACAGGGTTCGCGGCTACACCTTC | CASSPEYRVRGYTF
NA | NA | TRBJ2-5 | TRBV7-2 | TGTGCCAGCAGCAATACGAACGGCCAAGAGACCCAGTACTTC | CASSNTNGQETQYF
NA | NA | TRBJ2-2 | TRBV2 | TGTGCCAGCAGTCTAGGGACTCCCCGAAACACCGGGGAGCTGTTTTTT | CASSLGTPRNTGELFF
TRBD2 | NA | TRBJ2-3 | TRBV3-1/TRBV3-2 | TGTGCCAGCAGCCGAGGGGAGGGGCTCACAGATACGCAGTATTTT | CASSRGEGLTDTQYF
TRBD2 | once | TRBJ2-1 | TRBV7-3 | TGTGCCAGCAGCTCATCTATCGCGGGGGGGTACAATGAGCAGTTCTTC | CASSSSIAGGYNEQFF